The 26 T cell receptor beta chains in this list originate from one sample, sequenced in a study of beta chain features in type 1 diabetes. General study findings and limits: TCRB CDR3s from Type 1 diabetes patients were moderately but significantly shorter in all four CD4+ subsets.

All of the isolated RNA was reverse transcribed, so expressed TCRB transcripts were sequenced. Only in-frame clones appear in the TCRdb table, and some are missing; sequencing was by immunoSEQ multiplex PCR. Counted here are over 150,000 clones, approximately 8% occurring once; the ten biggest clones make up 0.5%. These TCRs' antigens remain unknown. The source material was central memory CD4+ T cells from blood. These receptors were taken from a man in his late teens or twenties with type 1 diabetes.

This sequence joins TRBV5-1 and TRBJ2-1; the D gene is possibly TRBD1 (6 bases). From germline, CDR1 is SGHRS and CDR2 YFSETQ. V dropped 2 bases and J dropped 7 bases, with 10 bases sitting between them. The CDR3 loop spans 13 amino acids. CDR3 coding DNA: TGCGCCAGCAGCTTACAGGGTGGGAATGAGCAGTTCTTC. Residues: CASSLQGGNEQFF.

This clone was seen just once. The chain is built from TRBV5-1 and TRBJ1-1, with 8 bases identical to TRBD1. The CDR3 has 21 amino acids. Trimming removed 4 bases from V and 0 bases from J; junction bases left unmatched: 23. The germline gives CDR1 SGHRS, CDR2 YFSETQ. The DNA for the CDR3 is TGCGCCAGCAGCCGCGGACAGGGCGCCCAAGACGACCTTTTCATGAACACTGAAGCTTTCTTT. Protein: CASSRGQGAQDDLFMNTEAFF. The variable domain in full, with the rest retrieved from reference TRBV5-1 and TRBJ1-1, is KAGVTQTPRYLIKTRGQQVTLSCSPISGHRSVSWYQQTPGQGLQFLFEYFSETQRNKGNFPGRFSGRQFSNSRSEMNVSTLELGDSALYLCASSRGQGAQDDLFMNTEAFFGQGTRLTVV.

This CDR3 is CSVETQGDEQFF. Here the CDR3 DNA reads TGCAGCGTTGAAACACAGGGAGACGAGCAGTTCTTC. V and J are TRBV29-1 and TRBJ2-1; the D gene is possibly TRBD1 (6 bases). Germline lookup yields CDR1 SQVTM and CDR2 ANQGSEA. V dropped 2 bases and J dropped 10 bases, with 12 bases sitting between them. This CDR3 has 12 amino acids.

This sequence joins TRBV29-1 and TRBJ1-1, with 11 bases that match TRBD1. The V and J ends lost 6 bases and 8 bases, in that order; junction bases with no gene match: 8. CDR3 size: 13 residues. Looked up from germline, CDR1 is SQVTM and CDR2 is ANQGSEA. CDR3 sequence reads: CSVGWDRGAEAFF. For the CDR3, the DNA is TGCAGCGTCGGGTGGGACAGGGGGGCGGAAGCTTTCTTT.

This clone was counted a few times. The chain recombines TRBV2 with TRBJ1-5; 8 bases are a match to TRBD1. Germline CDR1 SNHLY, CDR2 FYNNEI. V lost 5 bases and J lost 4; bases outside the gene matches: 7. The CDR3 runs 15 residues. CDR3 loop: CASSNGQGGNQPQHF. Here the CDR3 DNA reads TGTGCCAGCAGTAATGGACAGGGTGGAAATCAGCCCCAGCATTTT.

The V gene is TRBV6-6, the J gene TRBJ2-5, with D perhaps TRBD2 (6 bases). The V gene's germline CDR1 is MNHNY and CDR2 SVGAGI (reference sequence). V lost 8 bases and J 5 bases, leaving 12 bases between the germline ends. CDR3 length: 12 residues. The CDR3 spells CASSEGHETQYF. Written as DNA, the CDR3 is TGTGCCAGCTCGGAGGGGCACGAGACCCAGTACTTC.

This clone was seen a handful of times. The V gene is TRBV9, the J gene TRBJ2-1; 9 nucleotides agree with TRBD2. The CDR3 has 15 amino acids. V trimming: 0 bases; J trimming: 5 bases; junction bases outside the gene matches: 3. The germline CDR1 and CDR2 sequences are SGDLS and YYNGEE. The CDR3: CASSVGGTSHNEQFF. The CDR3 DNA reads TGTGCCAGCAGCGTAGGCGGGACTAGCCACAATGAGCAGTTCTTC.

A few counts support this clone. The rearrangement links TRBV10-3 to TRBJ2-1; 10 bases agree with TRBD2. In germline, CDR1 is ENHRY, CDR2 SYGVKD. Trimming removed 0 bases from V and 8 bases from J; junction bases left unmatched: 10. The CDR3 covers 17 residues. CDR3 DNA sequence: TGTGCCATCAGTGAGTCCCCCCCTAGCGGGAGTAGGGATGAGCAGTTCTTC. Amino acids: CAISESPPSGSRDEQFF.

This chain links TRBV18 with TRBJ2-5, with a possible D match to TRBD1 (5 bases). The CDR3 extends over 14 amino acids. V lost 5 bases, J lost 4 bases, and 14 bases lay in between. Germline CDR1 is KGHSH and CDR2 is LQKENI. The DNA of the CDR3 is TGTGCCAGCTCATCCCGGAAGGGGCTAGAGACCCAGTACTTC. It translates to CASSSRKGLETQYF. The complete variable domain, with remaining parts taken from reference TRBV18 and TRBJ2-5, reads NAGVMQNPRHLVRRRGQEARLRCSPMKGHSHVYWYRQLPEEGLKFMVYLQKENIIDESGMPKERFSAEFPKEGPSILRIQQVVRGDSAAYFCASSSRKGLETQYFGPGTRLLVL.

This clone was seen a handful of times. The V gene is TRBV27, the J gene TRBJ1-2; D may be TRBD1 (6 bases). The CDR3 is made up of 14 amino acids. Between the trimmed V and J ends, which lost 5 bases and 4 bases, there was a span of 14 bases. Germline V gives CDR1 MNHEY, CDR2 SMNVEV (reference sequence). The CDR3 DNA is TGTGCCAGCAGTCCCCAGGGGAGTAGCTATGGCTACACCTTC. As protein: CASSPQGSSYGYTF.

This clone was observed a few times. J is TRBJ1-4 and V is TRBV5-1; no reliable D call. CDR3 size: 17 residues. V lost 3 bases and J 8 bases, leaving 23 bases between the germline ends. Per the germline V gene, CDR1 is SGHRS and CDR2 is YFSETQ. CDR3 loop: CASSSEGNPEYGEKLFF. CDR3 DNA sequence: TGCGCCAGCAGCTCGGAGGGCAACCCAGAATACGGCGAAAAACTGTTTTTT.

This chain connects TRBV7-2 to TRBJ2-3; possible D gene TRBD1, 5 bases. V lost 5 bases and J lost 1, with 7 bases in between. The CDR3 is 13 residues long. Germline-derived CDR1 and CDR2 are SGHTA and FQGNSA. The CDR3 DNA sequence: TGTGCCAGCAGCCTACAGGGCACAGATACGCAGTATTTT. Its protein is CASSLQGTDTQYF. The complete variable domain, with remaining parts taken from reference TRBV7-2 and TRBJ2-3, reads GAGVSQSPSNKVTEKGKDVELRCDPISGHTALYWYRQSLGQGLEFLIYFQGNSAPDKSGLPSDRFSAERTGGSVSTLTIQRTQQEDSAVYLCASSLQGTDTQYFGPGTRLTVL.

This clone occurred a few times. The CDR3 DNA reads as TGCAGCGTAATGTGGGGGGACGCCAACAATGAGCAGTTCTTC. This encodes CSVMWGDANNEQFF. This chain uses TRBV29-1 with TRBJ2-1; maybe TRBD2 (6 bases). Per germline, CDR1 SQVTM and CDR2 ANQGSEA. The V gene lost 6 bases and the J gene lost 5 bases, with 17 bases spanning the gap. The CDR3 is made up of 14 amino acids.

This clone was seen more than once but under ten times. The chain is built from TRBV7-2 and TRBJ2-5; D uncertain. The CDR3 consists of 12 residues. V was cut by 5 bases and J by 5 bases, with 9 bases left in between. Germline values: CDR1 SGHTA, CDR2 FQGNSA. DNA of the CDR3: TGTGCCAGCAGCCTGCCGGAGGAGACCCAGTACTTC. This codes for CASSLPEETQYF.

Only a few counts were recorded for this clone. This chain uses TRBV15 with TRBJ1-2, with 11 bases that match TRBD1. The junction had 6 bases not matched to a gene; V was cut back by 1 base and J by 8 bases. The CDR3 is made up of 15 amino acids. Germline-derived CDR1 and CDR2 are LNHNV and YYDKDF (reference sequence). The CDR3 loop is CATSRAGTGGFGYTF. As DNA, the CDR3 is TGTGCCACCAGCAGAGCCGGGACAGGGGGTTTCGGCTACACCTTC.

V usage is TRBV5-1 and J usage is TRBJ2-3; D is perhaps TRBD2 (6 bases). V shed 0 bases and J shed 4 bases, with 15 bases lying between them. There are 16 residues in the CDR3. Per the germline V gene, CDR1 is SGHRS and CDR2 is YFSETQ. As DNA, the CDR3 is TGCGCCAGCAGCTTGGGGGGGACTCATGGTGCAGATACGCAGTATTTT. It yields the protein CASSLGGTHGADTQYF.

This clone was detected a few times. This chain links TRBV28 with TRBJ2-1; tentatively, D is TRBD1 (6 bases). The CDR3 is 13 residues long. Germline CDR1 reads MDHEN; CDR2 reads SYDVKM. V lost 5 bases and J lost 11, with 16 bases in between. The CDR3 DNA reads TGTGCCAGCAGTAGGACCCAGGACAGAAAGCAGTTCTTC. It yields the protein CASSRTQDRKQFF. Together with reference TRBV28 and TRBJ2-1, the CDR3 gives the full variable domain: DVKVTQSSRYLVKRTGEKVFLECVQDMDHENMFWYRQDPGLGLRLIYFSYDVKMKEKGDIPEGYSVSREKKERFSLILESASTNQTSMYLCASSRTQDRKQFFGPGTRLTVL.

The CDR3 loop reads CASSEYRVTQTEAFF. CDR3 nucleotides: TGCGCCAGCAGTGAGTACAGGGTCACCCAGACTGAAGCTTTCTTT. The V and J genes are TRBV10-2 and TRBJ1-1; TRBD1 might be the D (6 bases). The CDR3 is 15 amino acids. V was shortened by 1 base and J by 5 bases, with 14 bases between the two germline ends. Germline V gene sequence: CDR1 WSHSY, CDR2 SAAADI.

This chain joins TRBV7-2 and TRBJ2-3, with a weak D call TRBD1 (6 bases). V shed 3 bases and J shed 2 bases, with 9 bases lying between them. CDR1 and CDR2 (germline): SGHTA, FQGNSA. This CDR3 is 14 amino acids long. The CDR3 is CASSFTGPTDTQYF. Written as DNA, the CDR3 is TGTGCCAGCAGCTTTACAGGGCCCACAGATACGCAGTATTTT. Variable domain in full (rest from reference TRBV7-2 and TRBJ2-3): GAGVSQSPSNKVTEKGKDVELRCDPISGHTALYWYRQSLGQGLEFLIYFQGNSAPDKSGLPSDRFSAERTGGSVSTLTIQRTQQEDSAVYLCASSFTGPTDTQYFGPGTRLTVL.

This clone was seen more than once but under ten times. V and J are TRBV5-1 and TRBJ1-1; 9 nucleotides agree with TRBD1. The CDR3 runs 15 residues. The germline V gene encodes CDR1 SGHRS and CDR2 YFSETQ. V lost 4 bases and J lost 2; bases outside the gene matches: 6. The CDR3 nucleotides are TGCGCCAGCAGCCGAGTGGGACAGGGAAACACTGAAGCTTTCTTT. It yields the protein CASSRVGQGNTEAFF.

This chain uses TRBV7-9 with TRBJ2-1; D not resolved. Germline-derived CDR1 and CDR2 are SEHNR and FQNEAQ (reference sequence). The CDR3 is 12 amino acids. V shed 2 bases and J shed 7 bases, with 6 bases lying between them. The CDR3 DNA follows: TGTGCCAGCAGCTTAAACTTTAATGAGCAGTTCTTC. Encoded protein: CASSLNFNEQFF.

The chain has TRBV7-9 and TRBJ1-4; no definite D call. Germline V gene sequence: CDR1 SEHNR, CDR2 FQNEAQ (reference sequence). The CDR3 consists of 14 residues. V was clipped by 3 bases and J by 4 bases, with 9 bases between them. Here the CDR3 DNA reads TGTGCCAGCAGCTTTGTTCGCGATAATGAAAAACTGTTTTTT. Residues: CASSFVRDNEKLFF.

The CDR3, as DNA: TGTGCCAGCAGTAAGCTAAGCAATCAGCCCCAGCATTTT. It encodes CASSKLSNQPQHF. The chain couples TRBV28 to TRBJ1-5, with D hard to call. The CDR3 is 13 residues long. From germline, CDR1 is MDHEN and CDR2 SYDVKM. V lost 5 bases and J lost 1, with 6 bases in between.

This clone was counted only a few times. The V and J genes are TRBV29-1 and TRBJ2-3; D possibly corresponds to TRBD2 (5 bases). Deletions cut 7 bases from V and 2 bases from J, with 10 bases between. Per the germline V gene, CDR1 is SQVTM and CDR2 is ANQGSEA. The CDR3 is 12 residues long. The CDR3 bases are TGCAGCGCCGATCGGGACACAGATACGCAGTATTTT. This sequence encodes CSADRDTDTQYF.

The V gene is TRBV28, the J gene TRBJ2-2, with 7 bases that match TRBD1. V lost 5 bases to trimming and J lost 2 bases; unmatched junction nucleotides: 5. This CDR3 has 15 residues. Germline CDR1 is MDHEN and CDR2 is SYDVKM. The DNA of the CDR3 is TGTGCCAGCAGTCCGGGACAGCTTAACACCGGGGAGCTGTTTTTT. Translated, it gives CASSPGQLNTGELFF.

V usage is TRBV28 and J usage is TRBJ1-5; D is unclear. The CDR3 is 16 residues long. Germline-derived CDR1 and CDR2 are MDHEN and SYDVKM. V was shortened by 6 bases and J by 4 bases, with 19 bases between the two germline ends. CDR3 region: CASRPPRGEGNQPQHF. DNA of the CDR3: TGTGCCAGCAGACCCCCTCGTGGGGAGGGAAATCAGCCCCAGCATTTT.